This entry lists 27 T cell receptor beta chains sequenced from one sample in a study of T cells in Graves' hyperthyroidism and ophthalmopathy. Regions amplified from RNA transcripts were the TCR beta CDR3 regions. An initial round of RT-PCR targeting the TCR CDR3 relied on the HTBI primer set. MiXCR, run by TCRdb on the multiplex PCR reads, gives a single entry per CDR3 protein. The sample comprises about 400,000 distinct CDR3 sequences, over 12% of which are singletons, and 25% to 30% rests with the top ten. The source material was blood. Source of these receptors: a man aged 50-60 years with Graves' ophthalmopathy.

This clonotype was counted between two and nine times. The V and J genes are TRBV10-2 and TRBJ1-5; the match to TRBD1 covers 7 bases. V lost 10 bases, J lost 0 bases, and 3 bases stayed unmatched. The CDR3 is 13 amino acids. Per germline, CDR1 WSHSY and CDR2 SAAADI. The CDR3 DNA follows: TGCGCCACGGGACAGAATAGCAATCAGCCCCAGCATTTT. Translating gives CATGQNSNQPQHF.

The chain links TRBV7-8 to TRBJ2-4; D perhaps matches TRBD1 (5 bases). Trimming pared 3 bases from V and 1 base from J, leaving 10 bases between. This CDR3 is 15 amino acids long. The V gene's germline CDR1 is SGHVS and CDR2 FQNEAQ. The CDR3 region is CASSFGAGAKNIQYF. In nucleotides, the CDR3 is TGTGCCAGCAGCTTTGGGGCCGGGGCCAAAAACATTCAGTACTTC.

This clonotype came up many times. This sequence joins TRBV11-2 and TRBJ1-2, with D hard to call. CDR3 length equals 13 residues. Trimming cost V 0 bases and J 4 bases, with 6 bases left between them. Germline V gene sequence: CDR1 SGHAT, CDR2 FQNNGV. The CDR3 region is CASSLDSLYGYTF. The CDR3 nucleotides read TGTGCCAGCAGCTTAGATTCCCTCTATGGCTACACCTTC.

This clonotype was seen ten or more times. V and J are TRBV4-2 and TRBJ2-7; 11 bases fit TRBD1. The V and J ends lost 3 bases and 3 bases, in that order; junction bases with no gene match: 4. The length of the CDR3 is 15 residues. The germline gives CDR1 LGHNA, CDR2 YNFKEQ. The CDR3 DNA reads TGTGCCAGCAGCCATGGGACAGGGGGGAGCTACGAGCAGTACTTC. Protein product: CASSHGTGGSYEQYF.

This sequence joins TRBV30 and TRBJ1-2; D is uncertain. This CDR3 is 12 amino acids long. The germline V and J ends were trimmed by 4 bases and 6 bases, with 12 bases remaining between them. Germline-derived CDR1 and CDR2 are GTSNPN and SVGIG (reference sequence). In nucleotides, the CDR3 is TGTGCCTGGAAGGTTATCGGCGATGGCTACACCTTC. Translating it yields CAWKVIGDGYTF. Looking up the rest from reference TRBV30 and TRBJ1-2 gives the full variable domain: SQTIHQWPATLVQPVGSPLSLECTVEGTSNPNLYWYRQAAGRGLQLLFYSVGIGQISSEVPQNLSASRPQDRQFILSSKKLLLSDSGFYLCAWKVIGDGYTFGSGTRLTVV.

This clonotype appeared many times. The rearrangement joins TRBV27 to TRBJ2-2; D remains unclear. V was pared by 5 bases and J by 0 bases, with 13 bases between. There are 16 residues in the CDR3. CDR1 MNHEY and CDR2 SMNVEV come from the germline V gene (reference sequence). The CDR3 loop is CASSPRRTTNTGELFF. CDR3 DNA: TGTGCCAGCAGTCCGCGTAGGACCACGAACACCGGGGAGCTGTTTTTT.

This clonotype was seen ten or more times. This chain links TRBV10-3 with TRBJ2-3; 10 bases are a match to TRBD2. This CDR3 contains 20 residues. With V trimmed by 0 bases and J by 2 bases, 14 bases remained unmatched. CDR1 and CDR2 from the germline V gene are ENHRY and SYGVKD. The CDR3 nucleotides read TGTGCCATCAGTGAGTCGACGGGTTTGAGTAGCGGGAGGCCCACAGATACGCAGTATTTT. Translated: CAISESTGLSSGRPTDTQYF.

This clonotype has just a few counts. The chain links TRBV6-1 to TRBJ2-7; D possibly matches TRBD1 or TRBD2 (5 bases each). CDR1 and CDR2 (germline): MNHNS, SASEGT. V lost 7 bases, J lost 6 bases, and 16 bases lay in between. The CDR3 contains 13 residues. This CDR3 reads CASMWGTLAEQYF. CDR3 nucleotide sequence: TGTGCCAGCATGTGGGGGACCCTCGCCGAGCAGTACTTC.

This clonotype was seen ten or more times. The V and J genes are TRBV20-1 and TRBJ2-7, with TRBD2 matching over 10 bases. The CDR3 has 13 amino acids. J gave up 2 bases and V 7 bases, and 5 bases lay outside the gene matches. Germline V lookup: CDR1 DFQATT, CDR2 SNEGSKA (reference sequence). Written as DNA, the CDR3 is TGCAGTGTGATAGCGGGAGGCGCCTACGAGCAGTACTTC. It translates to CSVIAGGAYEQYF.

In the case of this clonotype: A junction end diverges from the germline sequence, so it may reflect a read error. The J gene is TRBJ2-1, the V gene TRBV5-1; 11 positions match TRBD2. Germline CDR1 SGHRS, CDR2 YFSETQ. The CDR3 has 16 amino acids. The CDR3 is CAISHSGRGLGNEQFF. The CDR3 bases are TGCGCCATCAGCCATAGCGGGAGGGGACTGGGAAATGAGCAGTTCTTC. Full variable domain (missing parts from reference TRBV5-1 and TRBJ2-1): KAGVTQTPRYLIKTRGQQVTLSCSPISGHRSVSWYQQTPGQGLQFLFEYFSETQRNKGNFPGRFSGRQFSNSRSEMNVSTLELGDSALYLCAISHSGRGLGNEQFFGPGTRLTVL.

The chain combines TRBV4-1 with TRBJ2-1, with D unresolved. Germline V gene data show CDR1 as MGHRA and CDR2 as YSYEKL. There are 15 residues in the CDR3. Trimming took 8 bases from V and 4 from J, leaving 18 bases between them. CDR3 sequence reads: CASRSVSGKYNEQFF. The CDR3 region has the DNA TGCGCCAGCCGAAGTGTGTCCGGAAAGTACAATGAGCAGTTCTTC.

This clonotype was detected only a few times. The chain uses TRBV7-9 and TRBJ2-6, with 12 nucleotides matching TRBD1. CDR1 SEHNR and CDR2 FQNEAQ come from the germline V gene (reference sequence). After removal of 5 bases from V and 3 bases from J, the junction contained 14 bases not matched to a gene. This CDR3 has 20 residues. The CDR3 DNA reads TGTGCCAGCAGCGTATTAACCGGGACAGGGGGCGCGGGTGGGGCCAACGTCCTGACTTTC. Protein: CASSVLTGTGGAGGANVLTF.

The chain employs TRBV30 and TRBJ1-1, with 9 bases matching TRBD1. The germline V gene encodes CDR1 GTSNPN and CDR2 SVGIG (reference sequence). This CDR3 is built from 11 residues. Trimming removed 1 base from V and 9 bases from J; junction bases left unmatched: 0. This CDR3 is CAWSDRGQAFF. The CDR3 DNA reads TGTGCCTGGAGTGACAGGGGGCAAGCTTTCTTT.

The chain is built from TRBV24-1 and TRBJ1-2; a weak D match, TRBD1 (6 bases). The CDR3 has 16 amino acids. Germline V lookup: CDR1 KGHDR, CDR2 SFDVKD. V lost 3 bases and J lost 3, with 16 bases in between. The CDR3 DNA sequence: TGTGCCACCAGTGATGAACGGACAGCCTCTTACTATGGCTACACCTTC. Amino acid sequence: CATSDERTASYYGYTF.

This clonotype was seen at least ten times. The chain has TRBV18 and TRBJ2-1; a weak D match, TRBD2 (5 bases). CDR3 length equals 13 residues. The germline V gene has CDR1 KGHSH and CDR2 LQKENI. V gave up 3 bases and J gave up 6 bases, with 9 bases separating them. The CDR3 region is CASSPTAGNEQFF. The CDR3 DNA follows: TGTGCCAGCTCACCCACGGCGGGCAATGAGCAGTTCTTC.

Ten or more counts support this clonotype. The CDR3 region has the DNA TGTGCCAGCTTGGGGGTTTTATCGGGGGAGCTGTTTTTT. Its translation: CASLGVLSGELFF. This sequence joins TRBV7-8 and TRBJ2-2; D assignment may be TRBD1 or TRBD2 (5 bases each). Germline assignment: CDR1 SGHVS and CDR2 FQNEAQ. V shed 8 bases and J shed 8 bases, with 15 bases lying between them. The CDR3 runs 13 residues.

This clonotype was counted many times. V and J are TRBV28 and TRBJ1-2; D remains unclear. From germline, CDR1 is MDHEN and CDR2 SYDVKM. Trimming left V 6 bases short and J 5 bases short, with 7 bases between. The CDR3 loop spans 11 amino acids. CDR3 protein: CASRQIYGYTF. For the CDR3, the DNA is TGTGCCAGCAGACAGATTTATGGCTACACCTTC.

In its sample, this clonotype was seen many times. The CDR3 DNA is TGTGCCAGCAGCTTTCTCTCGAGGGCTCCTAACAATGAGCAGTTCTTC. Protein: CASSFLSRAPNNEQFF. The chain combines TRBV11-1 with TRBJ2-1; TRBD2 is a possible D gene (5 bases). The CDR3 extends over 16 amino acids. V shed 3 bases and J shed 5 bases, with 17 bases lying between them. The V gene's germline CDR1 is SGHAT and CDR2 FQDESV (reference sequence). The full variable domain, completed using reference TRBV11-1 and TRBJ2-1, is EAEVAQSPRYKITEKSQAVAFWCDPISGHATLYWYRQILGQGPELLVQFQDESVVDDSQLPKDRFSAERLKGVDSTLKIQPAELGDSAMYLCASSFLSRAPNNEQFFGPGTRLTVL.

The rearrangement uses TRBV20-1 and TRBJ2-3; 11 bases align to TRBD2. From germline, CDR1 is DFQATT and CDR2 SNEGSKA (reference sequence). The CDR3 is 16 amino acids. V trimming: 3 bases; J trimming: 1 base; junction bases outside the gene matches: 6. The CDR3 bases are TGCAGTGCTAGCAGCTGGACTAGCGGGCGCACAGATACGCAGTATTTT. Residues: CSASSWTSGRTDTQYF.

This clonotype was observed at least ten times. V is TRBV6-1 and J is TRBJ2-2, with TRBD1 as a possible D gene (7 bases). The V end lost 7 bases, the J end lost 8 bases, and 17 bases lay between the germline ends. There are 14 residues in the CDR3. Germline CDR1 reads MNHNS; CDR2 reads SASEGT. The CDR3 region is CASKRGRDSGELFF. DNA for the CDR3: TGTGCCAGCAAAAGGGGGCGGGACTCGGGGGAGCTGTTTTTT.

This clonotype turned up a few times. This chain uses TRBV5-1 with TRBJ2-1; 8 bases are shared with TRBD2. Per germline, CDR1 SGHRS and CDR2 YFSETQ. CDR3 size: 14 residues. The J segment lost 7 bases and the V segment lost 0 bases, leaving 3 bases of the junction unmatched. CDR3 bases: TGCGCCAGCAGCTTGGGAAGCGGGAGTAATGAGCAGTTCTTC. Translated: CASSLGSGSNEQFF.

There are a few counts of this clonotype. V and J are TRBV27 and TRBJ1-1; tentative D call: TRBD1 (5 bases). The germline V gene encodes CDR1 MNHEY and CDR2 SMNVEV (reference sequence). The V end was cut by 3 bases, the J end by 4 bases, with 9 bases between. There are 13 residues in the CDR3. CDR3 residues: CASSFFGGTEAFF. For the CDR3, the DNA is TGTGCCAGCAGTTTTTTTGGGGGCACTGAAGCTTTCTTT.

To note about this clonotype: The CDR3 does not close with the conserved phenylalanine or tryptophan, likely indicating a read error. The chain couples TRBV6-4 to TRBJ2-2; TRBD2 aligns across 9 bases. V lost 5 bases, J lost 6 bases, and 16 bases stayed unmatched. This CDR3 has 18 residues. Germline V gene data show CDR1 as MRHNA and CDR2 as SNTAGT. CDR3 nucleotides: TGTGCCAGCAGTTTAGAGGTTAGCGGGAGCCTCGGGGCCGGGGAGCTGTTTTTG. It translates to CASSLEVSGSLGAGELFL.

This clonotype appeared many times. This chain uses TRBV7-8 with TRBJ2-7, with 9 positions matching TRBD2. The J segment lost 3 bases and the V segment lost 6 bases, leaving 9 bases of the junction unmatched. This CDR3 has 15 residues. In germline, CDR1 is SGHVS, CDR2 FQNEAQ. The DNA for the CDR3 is TGTGCCAGCAGTTATAGCGGGAGCCAGGGCTACGAGCAGTACTTC. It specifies CASSYSGSQGYEQYF.

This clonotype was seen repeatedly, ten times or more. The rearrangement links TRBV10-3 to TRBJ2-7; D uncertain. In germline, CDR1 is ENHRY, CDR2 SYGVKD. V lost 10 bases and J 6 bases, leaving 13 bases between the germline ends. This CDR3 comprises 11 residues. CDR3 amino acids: CATKAPAEQYF. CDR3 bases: TGTGCCACCAAGGCTCCAGCCGAGCAGTACTTC.

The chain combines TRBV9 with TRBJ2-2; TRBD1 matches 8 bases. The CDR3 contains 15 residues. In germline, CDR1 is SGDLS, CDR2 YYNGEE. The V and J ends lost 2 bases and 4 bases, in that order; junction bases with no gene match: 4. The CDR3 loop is CASSVQGAGTGELFF. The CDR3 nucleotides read TGTGCCAGCAGCGTCCAGGGGGCGGGCACCGGGGAGCTGTTTTTT.

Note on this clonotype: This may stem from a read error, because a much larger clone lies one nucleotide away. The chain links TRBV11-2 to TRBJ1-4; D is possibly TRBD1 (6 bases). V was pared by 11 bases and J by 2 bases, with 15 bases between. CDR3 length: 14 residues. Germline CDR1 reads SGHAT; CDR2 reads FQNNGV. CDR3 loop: CAQMSDSTNEKLFF. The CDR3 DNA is TGTGCCCAGATGTCGGACAGCACTAATGAAAAACTGTTTTTT. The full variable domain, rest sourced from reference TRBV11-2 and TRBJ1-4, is EAGVAQSPRYKIIEKRQSVAFWCNPISGHATLYWYQQILGQGPKLLIQFQNNGVVDDSQLPKDRFSAERLKGVDSTLKIQPAKLEDSAVYLCAQMSDSTNEKLFFGSGTQLSVL.